This is a list of T cell receptor beta chains from one sample in a study of technical replicates of blood from several donors. The protocol was immunoSEQ multiplex PCR, while the TCRdb copy is restricted to in-frame clones and leaves out a portion. This table holds about 80,000 clones, roughly 98% found once. Sequencing was performed on T cells isolated from PBMCs. These TCRs come from a human donor in good health. The CDR3 runs from the conserved cysteine through the conserved F or W. A D gene is named only where the DNA matches it firmly. Some rows mark clone size as missing; the rest say once, few, many or name a class of expanded clone.

CDR3 length	clone size	V gene	J gene	D gene	CDR3 protein	CDR3 DNA
15	-	TRBV30	TRBJ2-1	TRBD2	CAWSKGWEGRNEQFF	TGTGCCTGGAGTAAAGGGTGGGAGGGTAGGAATGAGCAGTTCTTC
13	-	TRBV30	TRBJ1-5	-	CAWSYSGDQPQHF	TGTGCCTGGAGTTATAGCGGGGATCAGCCCCAGCATTTT
16	-	TRBV4-1	TRBJ2-7	-	CASTQGVQAANAEQYF	TGCGCCAGCACCCAAGGCGTACAAGCGGCTAATGCCGAGCAGTACTTC
19	-	TRBV10-1	TRBJ1-5	TRBD1	CASSDRDRNNVYSNQPQHF	TGCGCCAGCAGTGATAGGGACAGGAACAACGTTTATAGCAATCAGCCCCAGCATTTT
12	-	TRBV30	TRBJ2-1	-	CAWSHSQREQFF	TGTGCCTGGAGCCACTCCCAGCGCGAGCAGTTCTTC
14	-	TRBV28	TRBJ1-2	-	CASSPHLTPLGYTF	TGTGCCAGCAGTCCTCACTTGACTCCGCTTGGCTACACCTTC
14	-	TRBV7-9	TRBJ2-5	TRBD1	CASSPPDREETQYF	TGTGCCAGCAGCCCACCCGACAGGGAGGAGACCCAGTACTTC
13	once	TRBV27	TRBJ2-7	TRBD1	CASSSWTGSEQYF	TGTGCCAGCAGTTCTTGGACAGGTTCCGAGCAGTACTTC
16	-	TRBV7-9	TRBJ2-2	TRBD2	CASSFGGTSEGGELFF	TGTGCCAGCAGCTTTGGGGGAACTAGCGAAGGCGGGGAGCTGTTTTTT
15	-	TRBV5-1	TRBJ1-5	-	CASSLDLAGGQPQHF	TGCGCCAGCAGCTTGGATCTTGCGGGGGGGCAGCCCCAGCATTTT
19	-	TRBV4-3	TRBJ2-6	TRBD1	CASSQEGNRGFAGANVLTF	TGCGCCAGCAGCCAAGAAGGGAACAGGGGATTCGCTGGGGCCAACGTCCTGACTTTC
11	-	TRBV6-5	TRBJ1-1	-	CASRQGLEAFF	TGTGCCAGCAGGCAGGGCCTTGAAGCTTTCTTT
14	-	TRBV18	TRBJ1-5	TRBD1	CASSPGTGNQPQHF	TGTGCCAGCTCACCCGGGACAGGCAATCAGCCCCAGCATTTT
14	-	TRBV5-1	TRBJ1-1	-	CASSLKRENTEAFF	TGCGCCAGCAGCTTAAAACGGGAGAACACTGAAGCTTTCTTT
15	-	TRBV11-2	TRBJ1-3	-	CASSFNAGTGNTIYF	TGTGCCAGCAGCTTTAATGCGGGGACTGGAAACACCATATATTTT
13	once	TRBV28	TRBJ2-7	-	CASSLDRFYEQYF	TGTGCCAGCAGTCTAGACAGATTCTACGAGCAGTACTTC
16	-	TRBV5-6	TRBJ2-3	TRBD2	CASSLGLAGITDTQYF	TGTGCCAGCAGCTTGGGGCTAGCGGGGATCACAGATACGCAGTATTTT
12	once	TRBV25-1	TRBJ2-2	-	CASSENYGELFF	TGTGCCAGCAGTGAAAACTACGGGGAGCTGTTTTTT
14	-	TRBV6-1	TRBJ1-3	-	CASSGEFSGNTIYF	TGTGCCAGCAGTGGCGAGTTCTCTGGAAACACCATATATTTT
12	-	TRBV10-1	TRBJ2-1	-	CASSDGDNEQFF	TGCGCCAGCAGTGATGGAGACAATGAGCAGTTCTTC
16	-	TRBV28	TRBJ2-1	TRBD2	CASTILRLAEYNEQFF	TGTGCCAGCACAATCCTTAGACTAGCGGAATACAATGAGCAGTTCTTC
15	-	TRBV5-1	TRBJ2-7	-	CASSLSRQPQGEQYF	TGCGCCAGCAGCCTATCCAGACAGCCTCAGGGGGAGCAGTACTTC
16	-	TRBV4-3	TRBJ2-2	TRBD1	CASSQETGSNTGELFF	TGCGCCAGCAGCCAAGAGACAGGGTCTAACACCGGGGAGCTGTTTTTT
18	-	TRBV11-3	TRBJ2-2	TRBD1	CASSFRDRDLLNTGELFF	TGTGCCAGCAGCTTCCGGGACAGGGACTTACTGAACACCGGGGAGCTGTTTTTT
14	-	TRBV4-1	TRBJ2-3	TRBD2	CASSKLALTDTQYF	TGCGCCAGCAGCAAACTAGCGTTAACAGATACGCAGTATTTT
13	-	TRBV9	TRBJ2-2	-	CASSVGEVGELFF	TGTGCCAGCAGCGTAGGGGAGGTCGGGGAGCTGTTTTTT
14	-	TRBV28	TRBJ1-1	TRBD1	CASSKQGAMTEAFF	TGTGCCAGCAGTAAACAGGGGGCTATGACTGAAGCTTTCTTT
14	-	TRBV30	TRBJ2-1	TRBD2	CACTRTSGYNEQFF	TGTGCCTGCACTAGGACTAGCGGTTACAATGAGCAGTTCTTC
16	-	TRBV7-6	TRBJ1-4	-	CASSLGGGGTNEKLFF	TGTGCCAGCAGCTTAGGTGGTGGAGGAACTAATGAAAAACTGTTTTTT
14	-	TRBV7-9	TRBJ1-1	TRBD1	CASSGTASSPGAFF	TGTGCCAGCAGCGGGACAGCCTCTTCCCCGGGAGCTTTCTTT
15	-	TRBV6-4	TRBJ2-3	TRBD2	CASSEGLADTDTQYF	TGTGCCAGCAGCGAAGGACTAGCCGACACAGATACGCAGTATTTT
15	-	TRBV4-3	TRBJ2-6	-	CASSQLYSGANVLTF	TGCGCCAGCAGCCAACTATACTCTGGGGCCAACGTCCTGACTTTC
14	-	TRBV5-6	TRBJ2-7	-	CASSLGTSSYEQYF	TGTGCCAGCAGCTTGGGTACTAGTTCCTACGAGCAGTACTTC
13	-	TRBV29-1	TRBJ1-2	-	CSVESGNSYGYTF	TGCAGCGTTGAATCGGGGAATAGCTATGGCTACACCTTC
14	-	TRBV7-2	TRBJ2-2	-	CASSWFQGGGELFF	TGTGCCAGCAGCTGGTTCCAGGGTGGCGGGGAGCTGTTTTTT
12	-	TRBV29-1	TRBJ1-2	-	CSVAQTDYGYTF	TGCAGCGTTGCCCAGACAGACTATGGCTACACCTTC
14	-	TRBV11-2	TRBJ1-2	TRBD1	CASSLGQGPDGYTF	TGTGCCAGCAGCTTAGGACAGGGGCCGGATGGCTACACCTTC
16	-	TRBV19	TRBJ1-5	-	CASSILWARPNQPQHF	TGTGCCAGTAGTATTCTTTGGGCGCGCCCCAATCAGCCCCAGCATTTT
13	-	TRBV9	TRBJ2-1	TRBD2	CASSAEGTRGEFF	TGTGCCAGCAGCGCCGAAGGGACTAGGGGTGAATTCTTC
14	-	TRBV2	TRBJ1-1	-	CASSVQGDGTEAFF	TGTGCCAGCAGTGTACAGGGAGATGGGACTGAAGCTTTCTTT
15	-	TRBV6-5	TRBJ1-2	-	CASRKLDTDAYGYTF	TGTGCCAGCAGAAAACTAGACACGGACGCCTATGGCTACACCTTC
14	-	TRBV25-1	TRBJ1-2	-	CASAGRGGEYGYTF	TGTGCCAGCGCTGGGAGAGGGGGAGAATATGGCTACACCTTC
14	-	TRBV6-6	TRBJ2-5	-	CASSYSGVGETQYF	TGTGCCAGCAGTTACTCAGGGGTGGGGGAGACCCAGTACTTC
15	-	TRBV19	TRBJ2-2	-	CASSRTRVSTGELFF	TGTGCCAGTAGTCGGACCAGGGTATCCACCGGGGAGCTGTTTTTT
14	-	TRBV18	TRBJ1-1	-	CASSPQGDNTEAFF	TGTGCCAGCTCACCACAGGGGGATAACACTGAAGCTTTCTTT
13	-	TRBV29-1	TRBJ2-3	TRBD2	CSGLAGEVDTQYF	TGCAGCGGATTAGCGGGAGAGGTAGATACGCAGTATTTT
14	-	TRBV5-1	TRBJ1-3	-	CASSIGSSGNTIYF	TGCGCCAGCAGCATAGGGAGCTCTGGAAACACCATATATTTT
13	-	TRBV7-6	TRBJ2-5	-	CASSHRGGETQYF	TGTGCCAGCTCGCATAGGGGGGGGGAGACCCAGTACTTC
14	-	TRBV7-8	TRBJ2-7	TRBD2	CASSVTGGPYEQYF	TGTGCCAGCAGCGTAACGGGAGGGCCGTACGAGCAGTACTTC
15	-	TRBV6-5	TRBJ1-2	-	CASRELDATNYGYTF	TGTGCCAGCAGGGAGTTAGACGCAACTAACTATGGCTACACCTTC
14	-	TRBV7-3	TRBJ2-2	TRBD1	CASSLDRVAGELFF	TGTGCCAGCAGCCTGGACAGGGTTGCCGGGGAGCTGTTTTTT
15	-	TRBV19	TRBJ2-7	-	CASSPQGFEGYEQYF	TGTGCCAGTAGTCCCCAGGGGTTCGAAGGCTACGAGCAGTACTTC
15	-	TRBV6-1	TRBJ1-2	TRBD1	CASSEALDRGQGYTF	TGTGCCAGCAGTGAAGCACTCGACAGGGGGCAAGGCTACACCTTC
15	-	TRBV6-4	TRBJ2-1	TRBD2	CASSDYASGRTEQFF	TGTGCCAGCAGTGACTATGCTAGCGGGAGAACGGAGCAGTTCTTC
17	-	TRBV19	TRBJ2-3	-	CASSDPASEGAGYTQYF	TGTGCCAGTAGTGACCCCGCGTCTGAGGGAGCTGGGTATACGCAGTATTTT
15	-	TRBV7-2	TRBJ2-7	TRBD2	CASSPKRGGAYEQYF	TGTGCCAGCAGCCCCAAGCGGGGGGGTGCCTACGAGCAGTACTTC
16	-	TRBV6-7	TRBJ2-1	TRBD2	CASSYSLGGSYNEQFF	TGTGCCAGCAGTTACTCGCTTGGCGGGAGCTACAATGAGCAGTTCTTC
16	-	TRBV27	TRBJ2-5	TRBD1	CASSSGLGQGEETQYF	TGTGCCAGCAGTTCCGGTTTGGGACAGGGGGAAGAGACCCAGTACTTC
15	-	TRBV10-3	TRBJ2-1	TRBD1	CAISEGDRGTNEQFF	TGTGCCATCAGTGAAGGGGACAGGGGGACGAATGAGCAGTTCTTC